Ten or more counts support the clone carrying this T cell receptor beta chain. The data were obtained in a study of regulatory T cells in long-lasting Graves disease. Building of the TCR beta libraries involved iRepertoire HTBI primers and Arm-PCR of CDR3 regions. MiXCR was run by TCRdb on the multiplex PCR reads, yielding one entry per CDR3 protein. The repertoire holds 530,000 or so distinct CDR3 sequences, about 14% seen once, with about 9.1% in the top ten. Germline CDR1 reads SQVTM; CDR2 reads ANQGSEA. Trimming pared 7 bases from V and 2 bases from J, leaving 19 bases between. The length of the CDR3 is 15 residues. The sample's time point: newly diagnosed GD, antithyroid drugs for less than 3 months. PBMCs were the source of the RNA used for TCR sequencing. These data were also reused for a study on T cells in Graves' hyperthyroidism and ophthalmopathy. That paper notes: Clinical symptoms, serum thyroxine, TRAb, thyroid ultrasound and orbital computed tomography established diagnosis.

The clonotype originates from a man aged 25 to 45 with Graves disease. Sequenced here: peripheral blood mononuclear cells (PBMCs), sampled at new diagnosis, from a patient treated with antithyroid drugs. This chain connects TRBV29-1 to TRBJ2-3; D may be TRBD2 (6 bases). The CDR3, as DNA: TGCAGCGCCGGCACGTCGGGGGTTGTCACAGATACGCAGTATTTT. Encoded protein: CSAGTSGVVTDTQYF.